This T cell receptor (beta chain) was sequenced during a study of T cells in Graves' hyperthyroidism and ophthalmopathy. Looking at the study overall: Peripheral blood was collected at initial diagnosis, before any treatment.

TCR beta CDR3 regions were amplified from RNA transcripts. RT-PCR in the first round (using the HTBI primer set) targeted the TCR CDR3. MiXCR was run by TCRdb on the multiplex PCR reads, yielding one entry per CDR3 protein. The data contain hundreds of thousands of distinct CDR3 sequences, over 35% of them singletons. The CDR3 runs 10 residues. V shed 8 bases and J shed 5 bases, with 9 bases lying between them. Germline lookup yields CDR1 SQVTM and CDR2 ANQGSEA. Uncontrolled infection, other autoimmune disease, pregnancy or lactation excluded patients. The sequence was obtained from a man younger than 30 with Graves' hyperthyroidism. The chain recombines TRBV29-1 with TRBJ2-5, with unresolved D. The sample comprised blood. CDR3 amino acids: CSLPGETQYF. The CDR3 coding sequence is TGCAGCTTGCCGGGCGAGACCCAGTACTTC.